This is a list of T cell receptor beta chains from one sample in a study of CD8 T cells in Susac syndrome. A single record per CDR3 protein comes from TCRdb applying MiXCR to the immunoSEQ multiplex PCR reads. The sample has some 250,000 distinct CDR3 sequences, almost 97% seen once. The sequenced sample consisted of CD4+ T cells from PBMCs. These TCRs come from a human donor with Susac syndrome. Each CDR3 is given with its conserved first and last residue.

V gene | CDR3 length | CDR3 protein
TRBV21-1 | 13 | CASSNRDGTEAFF
TRBV5-1 | 12 | CASSSQKTEAFF
TRBV29-1 | 12 | CSVDLDQLTQYF
TRBV6-5 | 20 | CASSYIGTGILFSGANVLTF
TRBV15 | 15 | CATSRKIANTDTQYF
TRBV7-9 | 11 | CASGGEETQYF
TRBV19 | 14 | CASSMAGSNQPQHF
TRBV29-1 | 14 | CSGGGTTPTGELFF
TRBV12-3/TRBV12-4 | 14 | CASTTGTGFAEQFF
TRBV7-3 | 17 | CASSKPGTSGSTDTQYF
TRBV6-4 | 15 | CARSEQGVGDNEQFF
TRBV13 | 18 | CASSLVGRAVVMNTEAFF
TRBV12-3/TRBV12-4 | 14 | CASSLKHSNQPQHF
TRBV5-6 | 16 | CASTTPDRDSNQPQHF
TRBV20-1 | 12 | CSARAGGYEQYF
TRBV7-3 | 15 | CASSLNAGVNYGYTF
TRBV14 | 13 | CASRRYATDTQYF
TRBV30 | 17 | CAWAPGTSGIGGETQYF
TRBV20-1 | 13 | CSATGGGNQPQHF
TRBV15 | 14 | CATSRDQGKETQYF
TRBV27 | 14 | CASSSPGQSYEQYF
TRBV9 | 16 | CASSVASLGAPYEQYF
TRBV20-1 | 13 | CSAGGPTSYEQYF
TRBV29-1 | 13 | CSVVVYRNTEAFF